This passage covers 26 T cell receptor beta chains from one sample sequenced in a study of CD8 T cells in Susac syndrome. The authors reverse transcribed about 0.45 to 1 ug RNA with random hexamers. A single record per CDR3 protein comes from TCRdb applying MiXCR to the immunoSEQ multiplex PCR reads. The table records roughly 120,000 distinct CDR3 sequences, approximately 96% of them present only once. The sequenced sample consisted of CD4+ T cells from PBMCs. These receptor sequences come from a human donor in good health.

The J gene is TRBJ2-6, the V gene TRBV5-1; no clear D gene. Germline loops: CDR1 SGHRS, CDR2 YFSETQ. The ends were cut back, 0 bases at V and 0 bases at J, with 7 bases in the middle. The CDR3 is 16 residues long. The CDR3 sequence: CASSLALGSGANVLTF. CDR3 coding DNA: TGCGCCAGCAGCTTGGCCCTCGGCTCTGGGGCCAACGTCCTGACTTTC.

The chain recombines TRBV3-1 with TRBJ2-3; D call uncertain. Germline CDR1 is LGHDT and CDR2 is YNNKEL (reference sequence). The germline V and J ends were trimmed by 7 bases and 4 bases, with 12 bases remaining between them. The CDR3 totals 13 residues. CDR3 DNA sequence: TGTGCCAGCATTGGGCCAAAGGCAGATACGCAGTATTTT. This gives the protein CASIGPKADTQYF.

This clonotype occurred once. This rearrangement joins TRBV7-8 to TRBJ2-5; D call uncertain. From germline, CDR1 is SGHVS and CDR2 FQNEAQ. This CDR3 region has 13 residues. V lost 4 bases and J 1 base, leaving 7 bases between the germline ends. CDR3 amino acids: CASSSPPQETQYF. CDR3 in DNA: TGTGCCAGCAGCTCCCCGCCCCAAGAGACCCAGTACTTC.

The chain combines TRBV3-1 with TRBJ2-1, with TRBD2 matching over 15 bases. The ends lost 4 bases at V and 14 bases at J; junction bases unmatched: 6. CDR3 length: 14 residues. From germline, CDR1 is LGHDT and CDR2 YNNKEL (reference sequence). CDR3 amino acids: CASSLRTSGGAEFF. The DNA of the CDR3 is TGTGCCAGCAGCCTTCGGACTAGCGGGGGGGCCGAGTTCTTC.

This chain links TRBV30 with TRBJ2-1, with 11 bases matching TRBD1. The trim removed 3 bases at V and 10 bases at J, leaving 11 bases unmatched. CDR1 and CDR2 from the germline V gene are GTSNPN and SVGIG (reference sequence). There are 15 residues in the CDR3. CDR3: CAWSAPGQGVREQFF. As DNA, the CDR3 is TGTGCCTGGAGCGCCCCGGGACAGGGGGTCCGGGAGCAGTTCTTC. Based on the CDR3 plus reference TRBV30 and TRBJ2-1, the full variable domain is SQTIHQWPATLVQPVGSPLSLECTVEGTSNPNLYWYRQAAGRGLQLLFYSVGIGQISSEVPQNLSASRPQDRQFILSSKKLLLSDSGFYLCAWSAPGQGVREQFFGPGTRLTVL.

The genes are TRBV5-1 and TRBJ1-1; D remains unclear. CDR3 size: 14 residues. Germline lookup yields CDR1 SGHRS and CDR2 YFSETQ. V was shortened by 4 bases and J by 1 base, with 11 bases between the two germline ends. CDR3 in amino acids: CASSGLTANTEAFF. Here the CDR3 DNA reads TGCGCCAGCAGCGGCCTTACAGCGAACACTGAAGCTTTCTTT.

V gene TRBV10-3 combines with J gene TRBJ2-5; D is unclear. Germline assignment: CDR1 ENHRY and CDR2 SYGVKD. Between the trimmed V and J ends, which lost 6 bases and 3 bases, there was a span of 8 bases. The CDR3 has 12 amino acids. The CDR3 reads CAISRAEETQYF. CDR3 in DNA: TGTGCCATCAGCCGGGCGGAAGAGACCCAGTACTTC.

V gene TRBV9 combines with J gene TRBJ1-2; D unclear. Germline lookup yields CDR1 SGDLS and CDR2 YYNGEE. The CDR3 totals 15 residues. Trimming shortened V by 0 bases and J by 0 bases, and 9 bases separated the two germline ends. This CDR3 is CASSVDYTPNYGYTF. CDR3 nucleotides: TGTGCCAGCAGCGTAGATTACACCCCTAACTATGGCTACACCTTC. Full variable domain (outside the CDR3, taken from reference TRBV9 and TRBJ1-2): DSGVTQTPKHLITATGQRVTLRCSPRSGDLSVYWYQQSLDQGLQFLIQYYNGEERAKGNILERFSAQQFPDLHSELNLSSLELGDSALYFCASSVDYTPNYGYTFGSGTRLTVV.

The chain is built from TRBV5-4 and TRBJ1-1; D is possibly TRBD1 (5 bases). V gave up 4 bases and J gave up 3 bases, with 10 bases separating them. The CDR3 covers 13 residues. CDR1 and CDR2 from the germline V gene are SGHNT and YYREEE (reference sequence). The CDR3, as DNA: TGTGCCAGCAGCCCGGGGCGGGACACTGAAGCTTTCTTT. Translation gives CASSPGRDTEAFF.

The chain couples TRBV28 to TRBJ2-3, with D tentatively TRBD2 (6 bases). The V end lost 3 bases, the J end lost 5 bases, and 12 bases lay between the germline ends. The CDR3 consists of 14 residues. Germline V gene data show CDR1 as MDHEN and CDR2 as SYDVKM. CDR3 nucleotides: TGTGCCAGCAGTTTGGCGGGAAAAGGAGATACGCAGTATTTT. As protein: CASSLAGKGDTQYF.

The V call is TRBV14, the J call TRBJ2-2, with 9 nucleotides matching TRBD1. Germline CDR1 reads SGHDN; CDR2 reads FVKESK. The CDR3 has 15 residues. V lost 0 bases to trimming and J lost 8 bases; unmatched junction nucleotides: 4. CDR3 in amino acids: CASSQDHRGLGELFF. The CDR3 bases are TGTGCCAGCAGCCAAGACCACAGGGGGCTTGGGGAGCTGTTTTTT.

This chain uses TRBV6-5 with TRBJ1-2, with D hard to call. The V gene's germline CDR1 is MNHEY and CDR2 SVGAGI. CDR3 length: 12 residues. V was pared by 5 bases and J by 4 bases, with 8 bases between. CDR3 amino acids: CASSKGGYGYTF. The CDR3 nucleotides read TGTGCCAGCAGTAAGGGAGGCTATGGCTACACCTTC.

V usage is TRBV7-8 and J usage is TRBJ2-2; D unresolved. CDR1 is SGHVS, CDR2 FQNEAQ, per germline. CDR3 size: 16 residues. V lost 1 base and J 1 base, leaving 10 bases between the germline ends. The CDR3: CASSLGSSWNTGELFF. In DNA, the CDR3 is TGTGCCAGCAGCTTAGGTAGTAGCTGGAACACCGGGGAGCTGTTTTTT.

The V call is TRBV24-1, the J call TRBJ2-1; the D is unclear. This CDR3 is built from 14 residues. The germline V gene has CDR1 KGHDR and CDR2 SFDVKD. V was shortened by 6 bases and J by 5 bases, with 13 bases between the two germline ends. In nucleotides, the CDR3 is TGTGCCACCAGTATGTCTCCTTTAAACAATGAGCAGTTCTTC. This translates into CATSMSPLNNEQFF.

The rearrangement joins TRBV6-5 to TRBJ1-1, with D perhaps TRBD1 (5 bases). The V end was cut by 0 bases, the J end by 2 bases, with 22 bases between. There are 19 residues in the CDR3. CDR1 and CDR2 (germline): MNHEY, SVGAGI. The CDR3: CASSYSKYGREFINTEAFF. The CDR3 DNA is TGTGCCAGCAGTTACTCAAAGTACGGCAGGGAGTTTATCAACACTGAAGCTTTCTTT.

The chain employs TRBV12-3 or TRBV12-4 and TRBJ1-5; unclear D gene. This CDR3 has 13 amino acids. Between the trimmed V and J ends, which lost 4 bases and 11 bases, there was a span of 15 bases. The DNA of the CDR3 is TGTGCCAGCAGTTCCGCCGGCGGGAGAGCCCAGCATTTT. This codes for CASSSAGGRAQHF.

This chain links TRBV3-1 with TRBJ2-5; 10 nucleotides agree with TRBD1. The germline CDR1 and CDR2 sequences are LGHDT and YNNKEL (reference sequence). The V gene end was trimmed by 5 bases and the J gene end by 5 bases; junction bases not matched to a gene: 11. The CDR3 spans 16 residues. Written as DNA, the CDR3 is TGTGCCAGCAGCGCCCGACAGGGGGCGCGAGGGGAGACCCAGTACTTC. This codes for CASSARQGARGETQYF.

This chain joins TRBV18 and TRBJ2-3; D call uncertain. Per germline, CDR1 KGHSH and CDR2 LQKENI. The CDR3 runs 16 residues. Trimming cost V 3 bases and J 5 bases, with 18 bases left between them. CDR3 coding DNA: TGTGCCAGCTCACCGAGGCAGGTAGACCGTGGAGATACGCAGTATTTT. It specifies CASSPRQVDRGDTQYF.

The V call is TRBV14, the J call TRBJ2-1, with 9 positions matching TRBD2. CDR3 length: 17 amino acids. CDR1 and CDR2 from the germline V gene are SGHDN and FVKESK. The J segment lost 9 bases and the V segment lost 0 bases, leaving 12 bases of the junction unmatched. The CDR3 is CASSQEVAGGPRGEQFF. In DNA, the CDR3 is TGTGCCAGCAGCCAAGAGGTGGCGGGAGGGCCTCGGGGTGAGCAGTTCTTC.

This chain connects TRBV20-1 to TRBJ2-2; TRBD2 agrees at 11 bases. J was trimmed by 4 bases and V by 6 bases; bases with no gene match: 13. The CDR3 spans 17 residues. Per germline, CDR1 DFQATT and CDR2 SNEGSKA (reference sequence). The CDR3 loop is CSARGDGLAGATGELFF. CDR3 DNA: TGCAGTGCCAGGGGCGATGGACTAGCGGGTGCCACCGGGGAGCTGTTTTTT.

This chain joins TRBV2 and TRBJ1-1, with D possibly matching TRBD1 (6 bases). Germline V gene sequence: CDR1 SNHLY, CDR2 FYNNEI. V lost 6 bases, J lost 4 bases, and 15 bases lay in between. This CDR3 region has 14 residues. CDR3: CASSSQGEATEAFF. The CDR3 DNA is TGTGCCAGCAGCTCACAGGGTGAGGCCACTGAAGCTTTCTTT.

The V call is TRBV19, the J call TRBJ1-2; D is possibly TRBD1 (6 bases). Per the germline V gene, CDR1 is LNHDA and CDR2 is SQIVND (reference sequence). Trimming shortened V by 6 bases and J by 5 bases, and 7 bases separated the two germline ends. This CDR3 comprises 11 residues. The CDR3 DNA follows: TGTGCCAGTAGCACAGGGTATGGCTACACCTTC. It translates to CASSTGYGYTF.

The chain is built from TRBV5-1 and TRBJ2-5; D perhaps matches TRBD2 (6 bases). The CDR3 consists of 15 residues. Trimming pared 6 bases from V and 3 bases from J, leaving 18 bases between. CDR1 and CDR2 from the germline V gene are SGHRS and YFSETQ. CDR3 sequence reads: CASTQSPEGKETQYF. The CDR3 bases are TGCGCCAGCACCCAATCCCCGGAGGGAAAAGAGACCCAGTACTTC.

The genes are TRBV18 and TRBJ2-4; maybe TRBD2 (5 bases). The CDR3 contains 14 residues. CDR1 is KGHSH and CDR2 is LQKENI in the germline V gene. V gave up 2 bases and J gave up 6 bases, with 11 bases separating them. The CDR3 region has the DNA TGTGCCAGCTCACCAGTGGGAGTTCGAAACATTCAGTACTTC. Amino acids: CASSPVGVRNIQYF.

CDR3 residues: CASSPGTRRGETQYF. CDR3 DNA sequence: TGTGCCAGCAGTCCCGGGACCAGAAGGGGGGAGACCCAGTACTTC. The V and J genes are TRBV12-3 or TRBV12-4 and TRBJ2-5; D might be TRBD1 (6 bases). The V end lost 5 bases, the J end lost 5 bases, and 18 bases lay between the germline ends. CDR3 length: 15 amino acids.

The V gene is TRBV15, the J gene TRBJ2-5, with 12 bases fitting TRBD2. CDR3 length: 18 residues. CDR1 and CDR2 from the germline V gene are LNHNV and YYDKDF (reference sequence). V was clipped by 1 base and J by 5 bases; unmatched bases: 11. The CDR3 spells CATSRGSTSGRGWETQYF. The CDR3 nucleotides are TGTGCCACCAGCAGAGGTTCGACTAGCGGGAGAGGATGGGAGACCCAGTACTTC.